This entry describes one TCR beta chain. The record originates from a study of blood T cell repertoires in COVID-19. The overall study: Samples of COVID-19 (acute and convalescent) were obtained from the United States, Italy and Spain. PBMCs, B-cell-depleted T cells, or T cells were the source of the cDNA or gDNA that made up the material.

J was trimmed by 6 bases and V by 2 bases; bases with no gene match: 0. Germline V gives CDR1 SQVTM, CDR2 ANQGSEA. This CDR3 has 12 residues. As processed by the authors: Cell counts per sample came from amplifying reference gene primers. TCRdb's table, derived via immunoSEQ multiplex PCR, lists solely in-frame clones and lacks some. That table gives V, J and clone size, and the DNA gave D and trimming. The table shows some 290,000 clones, with roughly 87% occurring only once. V gene TRBV29-1 combines with J gene TRBJ2-7, with 11 positions matching TRBD2. The sequenced sample consisted of peripheral blood. The clonotype comes from a woman aged 50 to 60 who had recovered from COVID-19. The CDR3 DNA is TGCAGCGTTGAAACTAGCGGGAGCGAGCAGTACTTC. Amino acids: CSVETSGSEQYF.